This T cell receptor (beta chain) appears in the sequencing data of a study of cytomegalovirus exposure and HLA in healthy donors. This CDR3 is built from 15 residues. Trimming cost V 3 bases and J 2 bases, with 13 bases left between them. The germline CDR1 and CDR2 sequences are LGHNA and YSLEER. Sampled while nominally healthy, donors likely had unrecorded immune exposures. Notes on the study in general: The study assumed roughly uniform donor sequencing depth for presence/absence analyses. Accurate prediction of most subjects' HLA-A and HLA-B alleles from TCR beta sequences was reported. A few of the chains that were CMV-associated were confirmed in vitro to be specific for CMV antigens.

PCR amplification relied on 60 Vbeta primers (plus 13 Jbeta primers). Sequencing used immunoSEQ multiplex PCR; TCRdb keeps in-frame clones, though not all of them. The profile shows 90,000 to 120,000 clones, around 67% of them singletons. To note about this clone: The antigen is unknown.

Input material: PBMCs. This receptor was taken from a woman aged 40 to 55 in good health and CMV-seropositive. The chain couples TRBV4-3 to TRBJ1-1; D is possibly TRBD1 (5 bases). CDR3 region: CASSQTVDRNTEAFF. CDR3 coding DNA: TGCGCCAGCAGCCAGACTGTAGACAGAAACACTGAAGCTTTCTTT.